A selection of T cell receptor beta chains follows, all from one sample in a study of T cell repertoires in cytomegalovirus infection. One entry per CDR3 protein, called by TCRdb with MiXCR from the reads. Among under 600,000 distinct CDR3 sequences listed, approximately 15% were seen once. The sample was CD8+ T cells from PBMCs. The source is a human donor in good health (CMV status not recorded). Some clones in this sample may be carry-over from other donors' samples. CDR3s include the opening cysteine and the closing phenylalanine or tryptophan. Each record gives: V gene, clone size, D gene, J gene, CDR3 length, CDR3 protein, CDR3 DNA. D genes are given only for firm matches. Clone size appears in some rows only: once, few, many, or a class for an expanded clone.

V: TRBV9; size: few; D: .; J: TRBJ1-2; length: 14; CDR3: CASSDYGARYGYTF; DNA: TGTGCCAGCAGCGACTATGGGGCTCGGTATGGCTACACCTTC
V: TRBV7-2; size: many; D: .; J: TRBJ2-7; length: 13; CDR3: CASSLTDFYEQYF; DNA: TGTGCCAGCAGCTTGACAGATTTCTACGAGCAGTACTTC
V: TRBV4-1; size: few; D: .; J: TRBJ2-7; length: 13; CDR3: CASSQVAMDEQYF; DNA: TGTGCCAGCAGCCAGGTGGCGATGGACGAGCAGTACTTC
V: TRBV20-1; size: .; D: TRBD1; J: TRBJ2-5; length: 16; CDR3: CSARRDRDRDVETQYF; DNA: TGCAGTGCTAGAAGAGACCGGGACAGGGACGTTGAGACCCAGTACTTC
V: TRBV9; size: .; D: .; J: TRBJ2-3; length: 16; CDR3: CASSRGSGGSTDTQYF; DNA: TGTGCCAGCAGCCGGGGGAGCGGAGGGAGCACAGATACGCAGTATTTT
V: TRBV5-1; size: .; D: TRBD2; J: TRBJ2-7; length: 14; CDR3: CASSLEQLAGEQYF; DNA: TGCGCCAGCAGCTTGGAACAGCTAGCGGGAGAGCAGTACTTC
V: TRBV18; size: .; D: TRBD2; J: TRBJ2-7; length: 13; CDR3: CASLMRGAHEQYF; DNA: TGTGCCAGCCTAATGCGGGGGGCCCACGAGCAGTACTTC
V: TRBV6-1; size: few; D: TRBD2; J: TRBJ2-3; length: 15; CDR3: CASSTARGGRDTQYF; DNA: TGTGCCAGCAGTACCGCGCGGGGGGGGCGAGATACGCAGTATTTT
V: TRBV13; size: few; D: TRBD2; J: TRBJ2-3; length: 14; CDR3: CASSFTSGRYTQYF; DNA: TGTGCCAGCAGCTTTACCAGCGGGAGGTATACGCAGTATTTT
V: TRBV20-1; size: few; D: TRBD2; J: TRBJ2-7; length: 18; CDR3: CSARDPGLAGEGTYEQYF; DNA: TGCAGTGCTAGAGATCCGGGACTAGCGGGAGAAGGGACCTACGAGCAGTACTTC
V: TRBV27; size: few; D: TRBD2; J: TRBJ2-5; length: 16; CDR3: CASSPTSGSHPETQYF; DNA: TGTGCCAGCAGTCCAACTAGCGGGAGCCACCCAGAGACCCAGTACTTC
V: TRBV5-1; size: once; D: .; J: TRBJ2-7; length: 13; CDR3: CASSLEAGPEQYF; DNA: TGCGCCAGCAGCCTCGAGGCGGGTCCGGAGCAGTACTTC
V: TRBV5-1; size: .; D: .; J: TRBJ2-2; length: 16; CDR3: CASSLSGMENTGELFF; DNA: TGCGCCAGCAGCTTGAGTGGGATGGAGAACACCGGGGAGCTGTTTTTT
V: TRBV27; size: few; D: .; J: TRBJ2-7; length: 16; CDR3: CASSLLGDPSYYEQYF; DNA: TGTGCCAGCAGTTTGTTGGGTGACCCATCCTACTACGAGCAGTACTTC
V: TRBV11-2; size: few; D: .; J: TRBJ2-2; length: 14; CDR3: CASSVWGHTGELFF; DNA: TGTGCCAGCAGCGTGTGGGGGCACACCGGGGAGCTGTTTTTT
V: TRBV9; size: .; D: TRBD1; J: TRBJ1-2; length: 14; CDR3: CASSVGQGALGYTF; DNA: TGTGCCAGCAGCGTAGGACAGGGGGCGCTTGGCTACACCTTC
V: TRBV7-3; size: many; D: .; J: TRBJ2-1; length: 15; CDR3: CASSIDRRNYNEQFF; DNA: TGTGCCAGCAGCATCGACAGGAGAAACTACAATGAGCAGTTCTTC
V: TRBV14; size: many; D: .; J: TRBJ2-1; length: 17; CDR3: CASSPLWGESSYNEQFF; DNA: TGTGCCAGCAGCCCCCTTTGGGGGGAGAGCTCCTACAATGAGCAGTTCTTC
V: TRBV6-5; size: .; D: TRBD1; J: TRBJ2-7; length: 15; CDR3: CASRTDRGWPYEQYF; DNA: TGTGCCAGCAGAACCGACAGGGGTTGGCCCTACGAGCAGTACTTC
V: TRBV25-1; size: many; D: .; J: TRBJ2-7; length: 15; CDR3: CASSELGEEGYEQYF; DNA: TGTGCCAGCAGTGAATTGGGGGAGGAGGGCTACGAGCAGTACTTC
V: TRBV7-3; size: many; D: .; J: TRBJ2-3; length: 15; CDR3: CASSLTQGIPDTQYF; DNA: TGTGCCAGCAGCTTAACACAGGGAATCCCAGATACGCAGTATTTT
V: TRBV6-2/TRBV6-3; size: .; D: .; J: TRBJ2-1; length: 13; CDR3: CASSYYNRDTLFF; DNA: TGTGCCAGCAGTTACTACAACCGGGACACCTTGTTCTTC
V: TRBV27; size: many; D: .; J: TRBJ1-4; length: 15; CDR3: CASSHRQVTNEKLFF; DNA: TGTGCCAGCAGTCACCGACAGGTTACTAATGAAAAACTGTTTTTT
V: TRBV6-4; size: .; D: TRBD2; J: TRBJ2-2; length: 14; CDR3: CASSGLAGTGELFF; DNA: TGTGCCAGCAGTGGACTAGCGGGGACCGGGGAGCTGTTTTTT
V: TRBV24-1; size: .; D: .; J: TRBJ2-2; length: 17; CDR3: CATSDLGSRAYTGELFF; DNA: TGTGCCACCAGTGATTTGGGTTCGAGGGCTTACACCGGGGAGCTGTTTTTT
V: TRBV6-2/TRBV6-3; size: many; D: TRBD2; J: TRBJ2-7; length: 14; CDR3: CASSYLREAYEQYF; DNA: TGTGCCAGCAGTTACTTGCGGGAGGCCTACGAGCAGTACTTC
V: TRBV19; size: few; D: .; J: TRBJ1-2; length: 13; CDR3: CASSAYREHGYTF; DNA: TGTGCCAGTAGCGCTTACAGGGAGCATGGCTACACCTTC
V: TRBV28; size: few; D: TRBD2; J: TRBJ2-1; length: 22; CDR3: CASSFSRASGITTLSSYNEQFF; DNA: TGTGCCAGCAGTTTTAGTAGGGCTAGCGGGATTACGACACTGAGCTCCTACAATGAGCAGTTCTTC
V: TRBV28; size: .; D: .; J: TRBJ1-4; length: 12; CDR3: CASSSADEKLFF; DNA: TGTGCCAGCAGTTCTGCTGACGAAAAACTGTTTTTT
V: TRBV7-9; size: many; D: .; J: TRBJ2-7; length: 13; CDR3: CASRSGNSYEQYF; DNA: TGTGCCAGCAGATCGGGCAACTCCTACGAGCAGTACTTC
V: TRBV27; size: many; D: .; J: TRBJ2-5; length: 14; CDR3: CASSPGQYQETQYF; DNA: TGTGCCAGCAGTCCCGGACAGTACCAAGAGACCCAGTACTTC
V: TRBV10-3; size: .; D: TRBD2; J: TRBJ2-1; length: 16; CDR3: CAISDRLAGAPNEQFF; DNA: TGTGCCATCAGTGACCGACTAGCGGGGGCCCCCAATGAGCAGTTCTTC
V: TRBV10-3; size: few; D: .; J: TRBJ1-2; length: 15; CDR3: CAISDLRGVSYGYTF; DNA: TGTGCCATCAGTGACCTCAGAGGGGTTAGCTATGGCTACACCTTC
V: TRBV2; size: .; D: TRBD1; J: TRBJ2-7; length: 13; CDR3: CARGDSLNYEQYF; DNA: TGTGCCAGAGGGGACAGCCTTAACTACGAGCAGTACTTC
V: TRBV6-5; size: few; D: .; J: TRBJ1-1; length: 13; CDR3: CASSYSKGGLTFF; DNA: TGTGCCAGCAGTTACTCGAAGGGAGGGTTAACTTTCTTT
V: TRBV27; size: many; D: .; J: TRBJ1-1; length: 16; CDR3: CASSYAPGAGDTEAFF; DNA: TGTGCCAGCAGTTACGCCCCAGGGGCAGGTGACACTGAAGCTTTCTTT
V: TRBV27; size: few; D: .; J: TRBJ2-7; length: 16; CDR3: CASSPTVGEFHHEQYF; DNA: TGTGCCAGCAGCCCCACGGTGGGGGAGTTCCACCACGAGCAGTACTTC
V: TRBV4-1; size: many; D: .; J: TRBJ1-4; length: 15; CDR3: CASSQVLRDNEKLFF; DNA: TGCGCCAGCAGCCAAGTGCTCAGGGATAATGAAAAACTGTTTTTT
V: TRBV9; size: .; D: .; J: TRBJ1-2; length: 16; CDR3: CASSVATGLGNYGYTF; DNA: TGTGCCAGCAGCGTAGCTACGGGACTGGGAAACTATGGCTACACCTTC
V: TRBV7-6; size: many; D: .; J: TRBJ2-7; length: 14; CDR3: CASSERTVDYEQYF; DNA: TGTGCCAGCAGCGAGAGGACAGTGGACTACGAGCAGTACTTC
V: TRBV19; size: .; D: .; J: TRBJ1-1; length: 12; CDR3: CASSTGGQEAFF; DNA: TGTGCCAGTAGTACCGGTGGGCAGGAAGCTTTCTTT
V: TRBV7-9; size: many; D: TRBD1; J: TRBJ2-7; length: 16; CDR3: CASSLDRGGLRYEQYF; DNA: TGTGCCAGCAGCTTGGACAGGGGGGGACTCAGGTACGAGCAGTACTTC
V: TRBV23-1; size: many; D: .; J: TRBJ1-1; length: 12; CDR3: CASSRSDTEAFF; DNA: TGCGCCAGCAGTCGGTCTGACACTGAAGCTTTCTTT
V: TRBV6-2/TRBV6-3; size: few; D: .; J: TRBJ2-1; length: 15; CDR3: CASSYGETASDEQFF; DNA: TGTGCCAGCAGTTACGGGGAGACCGCCTCAGATGAGCAGTTCTTC
V: TRBV27; size: .; D: .; J: TRBJ1-1; length: 15; CDR3: CASSLVTNRNTEAFF; DNA: TGTGCCAGCAGTCTGGTCACCAACAGGAACACTGAAGCTTTCTTT
V: TRBV20-1; size: few; D: .; J: TRBJ2-3; length: 18; CDR3: CSARDPGAEGGPTDTQYF; DNA: TGCAGTGCTAGGGACCCGGGAGCGGAGGGGGGCCCCACAGATACGCAGTATTTT
V: TRBV19; size: .; D: .; J: TRBJ2-7; length: 13; CDR3: CASSIDRYNEQYF; DNA: TGTGCCAGTAGTATAGATAGATACAATGAGCAGTACTTC
V: TRBV3-1; size: .; D: .; J: TRBJ2-5; length: 15; CDR3: CASSQDKATQETQYF; DNA: TGTGCCAGCAGCCAAGATAAGGCAACCCAAGAGACCCAGTACTTC
V: TRBV12-3/TRBV12-4; size: .; D: TRBD2; J: TRBJ2-3; length: 15; CDR3: CASIVSGSPPDTQYF; DNA: TGTGCCAGCATAGTAAGCGGGAGTCCCCCAGATACGCAGTATTTT
V: TRBV7-5; size: few; D: .; J: TRBJ1-1; length: 15; CDR3: CISVPEDSGDTEAFF; DNA: .
V: TRBV9; size: .; D: .; J: TRBJ1-3; length: 18; CDR3: CASSTPQWASETRDTIYF; DNA: TGTGCCAGCAGCACCCCCCAATGGGCCAGTGAAACAAGGGACACCATATATTTT
V: TRBV9; size: few; D: TRBD1; J: TRBJ1-1; length: 17; CDR3: CASSVDPDRARVTEAFF; DNA: TGTGCCAGCAGCGTAGATCCCGACAGGGCCCGGGTCACTGAAGCTTTCTTT
V: TRBV27; size: .; D: TRBD1; J: TRBJ2-3; length: 16; CDR3: CASSLVGTGRTDTQYF; DNA: TGTGCCAGCAGTTTAGTCGGGACAGGGCGCACAGATACGCAGTATTTT
V: TRBV25-1; size: many; D: .; J: TRBJ1-1; length: 15; CDR3: CASSESFGVGTEAFF; DNA: TGTGCCAGCAGTGAAAGCTTCGGGGTAGGGACTGAAGCTTTCTTT